Shown below are 32 T cell receptor beta chains from a single sample sequenced in a study of CD8+ T cells in alopecia areata. After isolation, RNA underwent reverse transcription to generate cDNA as the sequencing template. Produced via immunoSEQ multiplex PCR; TCRdb's table is partial and in-frame only. Among 200,000 to 250,000 clones listed, under 70% were seen once. The sample in question was CD4+ T cells sorted from blood, obtained at week 0. All receptors derive from a human donor with alopecia areata.

The chain carries TRBV29-1 and TRBJ1-2, with D perhaps TRBD1 (5 bases). V was shortened by 2 bases and J by 5 bases, with 6 bases between the two germline ends. The CDR3 extends over 11 amino acids. Germline V gives CDR1 SQVTM, CDR2 ANQGSEA. This chain's CDR3 is CSVEQGYGYTF. The CDR3 DNA is TGCAGCGTTGAACAGGGTTATGGCTACACCTTC.

This clone has only a few counts. The J gene is TRBJ2-4, the V gene TRBV5-6, with TRBD1 identical over 9 bases. The CDR3 sequence is 18 residues long. The junction had 8 bases not matched to a gene; V was cut back by 0 bases and J by 1 base. Germline lookup yields CDR1 SGHDT and CDR2 YYEEEE. CDR3 sequence: CASSLGLGQGLAKNIQYF. The CDR3 coding sequence is TGTGCCAGCAGCTTGGGATTGGGACAGGGTCTGGCCAAAAACATTCAGTACTTC.

Comments on this clone: The junction does not match germline at one end; this may be a read error. DNA for the CDR3: TGTGCCTGGAGCGCCGACAGGTACAATGAGCAGCTCTTC. Protein sequence: CAWSADRYNEQLF. The J gene is TRBJ2-1, the V gene TRBV30, with D maybe TRBD1 (6 bases). Per germline, CDR1 GTSNPN and CDR2 SVGIG (reference sequence). The CDR3 runs 13 residues.

The chain carries TRBV2 and TRBJ2-3, with a weak D call TRBD2 (7 bases). This CDR3 contains 15 residues. CDR1 and CDR2 from the germline V gene are SNHLY and FYNNEI. The V end lost 9 bases, the J end lost 3 bases, and 19 bases lay between the germline ends. The CDR3 is CASGRRGRETDTQYF. CDR3 nucleotide sequence: TGTGCCAGTGGGCGGAGGGGGAGGGAGACAGATACGCAGTATTTT.

The chain links TRBV5-4 to TRBJ2-5; D might be TRBD1 (5 bases). The germline gives CDR1 SGHNT, CDR2 YYREEE (reference sequence). The CDR3 is made up of 15 amino acids. Trimming cost V 2 bases and J 5 bases, with 16 bases left between them. The CDR3, as DNA: TGTGCCAGCAGCTTTTCAGGGTCTTTAGGGGAGACCCAGTACTTC. This gives the protein CASSFSGSLGETQYF. Using reference TRBV5-4 and TRBJ2-5 for the parts outside the CDR3, the full variable domain is ETGVTQSPTHLIKTRGQQVTLRCSSQSGHNTVSWYQQALGQGPQFIFQYYREEENGRGNFPPRFSGLQFPNYSSELNVNALELDDSALYLCASSFSGSLGETQYFGPGTRLLVL.

This clone was counted between two and nine times. This chain uses TRBV30 with TRBJ2-7; TRBD2 agrees at 7 bases. Trimming took 2 bases from V and 3 from J; bases not matched to a gene: 7. Germline V lookup: CDR1 GTSNPN, CDR2 SVGIG (reference sequence). The CDR3 runs 14 residues. The CDR3 DNA sequence: TGTGCCTGGAGTAGGGCAGGGAGGGTCTACGAGCAGTACTTC. Protein sequence: CAWSRAGRVYEQYF.

The chain is built from TRBV29-1 and TRBJ2-2; the match to TRBD1 covers 7 bases. V trimming: 5 bases; J trimming: 7 bases; junction bases outside the gene matches: 7. This CDR3 is 13 amino acids long. Germline CDR1 is SQVTM and CDR2 is ANQGSEA. The CDR3 nucleotides are TGCAGCGTTCGCAGGGGGTCTAGCGGGGAGCTGTTTTTT. This encodes CSVRRGSSGELFF.

The rearrangement uses TRBV30 and TRBJ2-3; D is uncertain. Trimming stripped 3 bases from V and 1 base from J, with 8 bases between. The CDR3 runs to 13 residues. Germline CDR1 reads GTSNPN; CDR2 reads SVGIG (reference sequence). The CDR3 protein is CAWRASGTDTQYF. In nucleotides, the CDR3 is TGTGCCTGGAGGGCCAGTGGCACAGATACGCAGTATTTT.

The CDR3: CSAGLVPTQYF. In DNA, the CDR3 is TGCAGTGCTGGATTAGTGCCCACGCAGTATTTT. The genes are TRBV20-1 and TRBJ2-3; D remains unclear. The CDR3 sequence is 11 residues long. From germline, CDR1 is DFQATT and CDR2 SNEGSKA (reference sequence). V shed 5 bases and J shed 9 bases, with 12 bases lying between them.

The chain links TRBV11-3 to TRBJ2-3, with 14 bases aligning to TRBD2. This CDR3 comprises 16 residues. Germline V lookup: CDR1 SGHNT, CDR2 YENEEA. After removal of 3 bases from V and 5 bases from J, the junction contained 4 bases not matched to a gene. CDR3 DNA sequence: TGTGCCAGCAGCTTGGGACTAGCGGGAGTCAAAGATACGCAGTATTTT. Its protein product is CASSLGLAGVKDTQYF.

This chain connects TRBV9 to TRBJ1-3; no definite D call. With 0 bases removed from V and 3 bases from J, the gap between germline ends came to 16 bases. CDR1 is SGDLS, CDR2 YYNGEE, per germline. The CDR3 totals 17 residues. CDR3 DNA: TGTGCCAGCAGCGTAGGGGGAACTGCGTCTCTTGGAAACACCATATATTTT. It encodes CASSVGGTASLGNTIYF. Looking up the rest from reference TRBV9 and TRBJ1-3 gives the full variable domain: DSGVTQTPKHLITATGQRVTLRCSPRSGDLSVYWYQQSLDQGLQFLIQYYNGEERAKGNILERFSAQQFPDLHSELNLSSLELGDSALYFCASSVGGTASLGNTIYFGEGSWLTVV.

V gene TRBV14 combines with J gene TRBJ1-2; D is undetermined. Trimming pared 4 bases from V and 3 bases from J, leaving 9 bases between. CDR3 length: 13 residues. Germline CDR1 and CDR2: SGHDN and FVKESK. CDR3 nucleotides: TGTGCCAGCAGCCTGGGAAATCACTATGGCTACACCTTC. Translated: CASSLGNHYGYTF. Variable domain in full (rest from reference TRBV14 and TRBJ1-2): EAGVTQFPSHSVIEKGQTVTLRCDPISGHDNLYWYRRVMGKEIKFLLHFVKESKQDESGMPNNRFLAERTGGTYSTLKVQPAELEDSGVYFCASSLGNHYGYTFGSGTRLTVV.

CDR3 nucleotides: TGTGCCAGCAGCATAACAGGGGAATTAAACATTCAGTACTTC. This gives the protein CASSITGELNIQYF. The chain combines TRBV7-2 with TRBJ2-4, with 7 bases fitting TRBD1. With V trimmed by 5 bases and J by 6 bases, 7 bases remained unmatched. The CDR3 is made up of 14 amino acids. Germline V gives CDR1 SGHTA, CDR2 FQGNSA. The complete variable domain, with remaining parts taken from reference TRBV7-2 and TRBJ2-4, reads GAGVSQSPSNKVTEKGKDVELRCDPISGHTALYWYRQSLGQGLEFLIYFQGNSAPDKSGLPSDRFSAERTGGSVSTLTIQRTQQEDSAVYLCASSITGELNIQYFGAGTRLSVL.

The rearrangement uses TRBV30 and TRBJ1-2, with TRBD1 matching 10 bases. V was clipped by 3 bases and J by 3 bases; unmatched bases: 4. The germline CDR1 and CDR2 sequences are GTSNPN and SVGIG (reference sequence). The CDR3 extends over 14 amino acids. The CDR3 protein is CAWSRDRGDYGYTF. CDR3 DNA sequence: TGTGCCTGGAGCCGGGACAGGGGCGACTATGGCTACACCTTC.

This clone was observed a handful of times. The sample holds other DNA sequences that translate to the same CDR3. The gene calls are TRBV5-6 and TRBJ2-2; no reliable D call. V was clipped by 2 bases and J by 2 bases, with 1 base between them. Per the germline V gene, CDR1 is SGHDT and CDR2 is YYEEEE. This CDR3 region has 12 residues. The CDR3 nucleotides are TGTGCCAGCAGCTTAAACACCGGGGAGCTGTTTTTT. The encoded protein is CASSLNTGELFF.

This sequence joins TRBV7-9 and TRBJ1-2; 8 nucleotides line up with TRBD1. The V gene's germline CDR1 is SEHNR and CDR2 FQNEAQ (reference sequence). The J segment lost 2 bases and the V segment lost 4 bases, leaving 0 bases of the junction unmatched. CDR3 size: 13 residues. The CDR3 DNA follows: TGTGCCAGCAGCTCAGGGGGCAACTATGGCTACACCTTC. Its translation is CASSSGGNYGYTF.

The table lists this clone with a count of one. This specimen includes other DNA sequences encoding the same CDR3. V usage is TRBV30 and J usage is TRBJ1-1, with no clear D. The germline V and J ends were trimmed by 3 bases and 1 base, with 3 bases remaining between them. The germline V gene encodes CDR1 GTSNPN and CDR2 SVGIG (reference sequence). The CDR3 is 11 amino acids. The CDR3 nucleotides read TGTGCCTGGAGGCAGAACACTGAAGCTTTCTTT. Its translation: CAWRQNTEAFF.

The J gene is TRBJ1-5, the V gene TRBV30; no clear D. Germline V CDR1 and CDR2: GTSNPN, SVGIG (reference sequence). The CDR3 contains 16 residues. V was pared by 0 bases and J by 4 bases, with 16 bases between. CDR3 amino acids: CAWSVKASWGNQPQHF. The CDR3, as DNA: TGTGCCTGGAGTGTAAAGGCATCATGGGGTAATCAGCCCCAGCATTTT.

The V gene is TRBV29-1, the J gene TRBJ2-5; the D call may be TRBD1 or TRBD2 (6 bases each). This CDR3 region has 12 residues. The ends were cut back, 6 bases at V and 9 bases at J, with 17 bases in the middle. Germline CDR1 SQVTM, CDR2 ANQGSEA. The CDR3 DNA reads TGCAGCGTCGGAGGGGGTGCCGGTCCCCAGTACTTC. Amino acids: CSVGGGAGPQYF.

This chain connects TRBV10-3 to TRBJ2-5, with D tentatively TRBD2 (5 bases). CDR3 length: 14 residues. Germline lookup yields CDR1 ENHRY and CDR2 SYGVKD. The V and J ends lost 3 bases and 5 bases respectively, with 13 bases between them. The CDR3 region has the DNA TGTGCCATCAGTGATTTCACTAGGGTCGAGACCCAGTACTTC. Translated: CAISDFTRVETQYF.

The chain joins TRBV4-1 to TRBJ2-5, with D hard to call. Trimming stripped 1 base from V and 0 bases from J, with 6 bases between. Germline V gene data show CDR1 as MGHRA and CDR2 as YSYEKL. CDR3 length: 14 amino acids. CDR3 sequence: CASSQGEYQETQYF. CDR3 sequence (DNA): TGCGCCAGCAGCCAAGGCGAGTACCAAGAGACCCAGTACTTC.

The chain carries TRBV25-1 and TRBJ2-7; 7 nucleotides align to TRBD1. The CDR3 sequence is 15 residues long. After removal of 4 bases from V and 1 base from J, the junction contained 7 bases not matched to a gene. Germline lookup yields CDR1 MGHDK and CDR2 SYGVNS. CDR3 protein: CASSARQGHSYEQYF. CDR3 nucleotide sequence: TGTGCCAGCAGTGCCAGACAGGGTCATTCCTACGAGCAGTACTTC.

This clone has a handful of counts. The chain combines TRBV7-2 with TRBJ1-2, with 11 positions matching TRBD1. Germline V gives CDR1 SGHTA, CDR2 FQGNSA. Losses at the gene ends were 1 base for V and 4 bases for J; bases not matched to a gene: 5. The CDR3 length is 16 residues. The CDR3 DNA follows: TGTGCCAGCAGCTTAGTTGGACAGGGGGCTAGCTATGGCTACACCTTC. Its protein is CASSLVGQGASYGYTF.

The CDR3 loop reads CASSTRGNSYNEQFF. DNA for the CDR3: TGTGCCAGCAGTACCCGGGGGAACTCCTACAATGAGCAGTTCTTC. J is TRBJ2-1 and V is TRBV27, with D perhaps matching TRBD2 (6 bases). This CDR3 comprises 15 residues. The germline V gene has CDR1 MNHEY and CDR2 SMNVEV (reference sequence). Trimming took 5 bases from V and 0 from J, leaving 11 bases between them.

This chain joins TRBV19 and TRBJ2-2, with D tentatively TRBD1 or TRBD2 (5 bases each). Per the germline V gene, CDR1 is LNHDA and CDR2 is SQIVND (reference sequence). V was pared by 7 bases and J by 6 bases, with 15 bases between. The CDR3 length is 14 residues. The CDR3 protein is CASTGIRGAGELFF. As DNA, the CDR3 is TGTGCCAGTACGGGAATTAGGGGCGCCGGGGAGCTGTTTTTT.

J is TRBJ1-6 and V is TRBV4-2; D gene ambiguous. The CDR3 has 13 residues. The V gene's germline CDR1 is LGHNA and CDR2 YNFKEQ. V was trimmed by 0 bases and J by 9 bases, leaving 6 bases between them. The CDR3 here is CASSQEWGSPLHF. The CDR3 DNA reads TGTGCCAGCAGCCAAGAGTGGGGTTCACCCCTCCACTTT.

The J gene is TRBJ1-3, the V gene TRBV7-2; D gene unclear. In germline, CDR1 is SGHTA, CDR2 FQGNSA. The CDR3 runs 14 residues. Trimming removed 0 bases at V and 4 bases at J, with 7 bases between. CDR3 bases: TGTGCCAGCAGCTTAGCGCAGTCCGGAAACACCATATATTTT. Amino acids: CASSLAQSGNTIYF.

This clone showed up just once. The genes are TRBV7-3 and TRBJ2-3; 10 bases agree with TRBD2. The ends lost 5 bases at V and 1 base at J; junction bases unmatched: 12. The germline V gene has CDR1 SGHTA and CDR2 FQGTGA. The CDR3 has 18 amino acids. CDR3: CASSHRTSGSWGTDTQYF. In DNA form, the CDR3 reads TGTGCCAGCAGCCACCGGACTAGCGGTTCCTGGGGCACAGATACGCAGTATTTT.

This clone has only one observation. The chain employs TRBV29-1 and TRBJ2-1, with D hard to call. From germline, CDR1 is SQVTM and CDR2 ANQGSEA. The CDR3 covers 14 residues. The germline V and J ends were trimmed by 5 bases and 6 bases, with 17 bases remaining between them. In DNA, the CDR3 is TGCAGCGTTCCGGACCGGGTCGCCGTCAATGAGCAGTTCTTC. The encoded protein is CSVPDRVAVNEQFF.

The rearrangement links TRBV9 to TRBJ2-3, with TRBD2 matching over 8 bases. V dropped 0 bases and J dropped 4; count of bases not matched to a gene: 4. The CDR3 spans 15 residues. The germline V gene encodes CDR1 SGDLS and CDR2 YYNGEE. CDR3: CASSVAAGGPDTQYF. Written as DNA, the CDR3 is TGTGCCAGCAGCGTAGCGGCGGGGGGCCCAGATACGCAGTATTTT.

This sequence joins TRBV23-1 and TRBJ2-5; D is ambiguous. TRBV23-1 is an ORF, and what it does is uncertain. The CDR3 consists of 19 residues. The V end was cut by 2 bases, the J end by 7 bases, with 29 bases between. Here the CDR3 DNA reads TGCGCCAGCAGTCAAATCCGGGCCGTCCGGGCACGAACTCTCCCGACCCAGTACTTC. Amino acids: CASSQIRAVRARTLPTQYF.

This chain joins TRBV7-9 and TRBJ1-6; D may be TRBD1 (6 bases). Trimming stripped 6 bases from V and 9 bases from J, with 18 bases between. CDR1 SEHNR and CDR2 FQNEAQ come from the germline V gene (reference sequence). The CDR3 has 15 residues. The CDR3 coding sequence is TGTGCCAGCAGACCCCGGGGGGCGATCGGTTCACCCCTCCACTTT. This translates into CASRPRGAIGSPLHF. Filled out from reference TRBV7-9 and TRBJ1-6, the complete variable domain reads DTGVSQNPRHKITKRGQNVTFRCDPISEHNRLYWYRQTLGQGPEFLTYFQNEAQLEKSRLLSDRFSAERPKGSFSTLEIQRTEQGDSAMYLCASRPRGAIGSPLHFGNGTRLTVT.